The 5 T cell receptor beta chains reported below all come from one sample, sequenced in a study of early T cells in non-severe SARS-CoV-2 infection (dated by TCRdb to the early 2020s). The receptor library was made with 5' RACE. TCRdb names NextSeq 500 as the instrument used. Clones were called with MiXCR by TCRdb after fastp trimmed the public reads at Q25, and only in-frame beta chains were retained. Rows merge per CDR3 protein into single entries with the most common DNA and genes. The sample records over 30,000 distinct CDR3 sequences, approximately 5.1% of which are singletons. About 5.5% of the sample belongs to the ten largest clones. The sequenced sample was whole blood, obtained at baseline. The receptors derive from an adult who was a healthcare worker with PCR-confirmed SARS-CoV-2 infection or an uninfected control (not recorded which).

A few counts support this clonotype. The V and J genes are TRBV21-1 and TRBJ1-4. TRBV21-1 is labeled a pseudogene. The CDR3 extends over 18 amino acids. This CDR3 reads CASSPPDAGRATNEKLFF. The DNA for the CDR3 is TGTGCCAGCAGCCCGCCGGACGCCGGCAGAGCAACTAATGAAAAACTGTTTTTT.

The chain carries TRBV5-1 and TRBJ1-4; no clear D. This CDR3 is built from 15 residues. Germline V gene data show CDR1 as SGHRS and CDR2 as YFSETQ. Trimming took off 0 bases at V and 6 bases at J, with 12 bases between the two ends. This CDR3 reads CASSLAPGRDEKLFF. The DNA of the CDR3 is TGCGCCAGCAGCTTGGCCCCCGGTAGAGATGAAAAACTGTTTTTT. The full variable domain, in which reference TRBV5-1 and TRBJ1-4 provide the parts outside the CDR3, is KAGVTQTPRYLIKTRGQQVTLSCSPISGHRSVSWYQQTPGQGLQFLFEYFSETQRNKGNFPGRFSGRQFSNSRSEMNVSTLELGDSALYLCASSLAPGRDEKLFFGSGTQLSVL.

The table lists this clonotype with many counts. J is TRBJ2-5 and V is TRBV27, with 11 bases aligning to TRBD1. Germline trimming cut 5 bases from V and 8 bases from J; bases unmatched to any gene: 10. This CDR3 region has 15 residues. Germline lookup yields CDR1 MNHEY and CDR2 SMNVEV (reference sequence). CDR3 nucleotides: TGTGCCAGCAGTCGAATGGGACAGGGGGTTGAAACCCAGTACTTC. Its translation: CASSRMGQGVETQYF.

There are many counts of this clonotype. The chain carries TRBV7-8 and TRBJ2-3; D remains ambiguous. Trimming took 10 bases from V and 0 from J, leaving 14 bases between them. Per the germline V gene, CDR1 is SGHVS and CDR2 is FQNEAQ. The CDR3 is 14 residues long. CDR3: CANKALTSTDTQYF. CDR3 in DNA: TGTGCCAACAAAGCTCTGACTAGCACAGATACGCAGTATTTT.

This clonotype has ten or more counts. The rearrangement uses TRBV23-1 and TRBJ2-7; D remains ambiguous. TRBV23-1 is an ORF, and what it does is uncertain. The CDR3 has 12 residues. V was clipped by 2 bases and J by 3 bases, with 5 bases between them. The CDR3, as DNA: TGCGCCAGCAGTCAAAATCGCTACGAGCAGTACTTC. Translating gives CASSQNRYEQYF.